The sequence of this T cell receptor (beta chain) was determined in a study of blood T cell repertoires in COVID-19. Per the germline V gene, CDR1 is PRHDT and CDR2 is FYEKMQ (reference sequence). Unmatched junction bases numbered 8, after V lost 6 bases and J lost 4 bases. This CDR3 is 15 amino acids long. The count of this clone is one. Per the original methods: Estimates of nucleated cell counts were drawn from the amplification of reference gene primers. Sequenced by immunoSEQ multiplex PCR; TCRdb stores in-frame clones only, minus some. D and trimming come from the DNA, and the V and J calls and clone size come from that table. The table lists about 270,000 clones, 86% of them singletons, with approximately 12% in the top ten.

This sequence was found in a woman aged 30 to 39 with COVID-19, enrolled during active disease. Sequencing was performed on peripheral blood. This chain joins TRBV13 and TRBJ2-7; TRBD2 aligns across 11 bases. The CDR3 coding sequence is TGTGCCAGCAGTTCCGGGACTAGCGGAGCTTACGAGCAGTACTTC. Its protein is CASSSGTSGAYEQYF.